A single sample is the source of the 20 T cell receptor beta chains below, sequenced in a study of radiation and T cells in renal cell carcinoma. Sample time point: blood 2 weeks post-SBRT. Treatment here: 15 Gy SBRT to primary tumor, nephrectomy 4 weeks later. Sequenced by immunoSEQ multiplex PCR; TCRdb stores in-frame clones only, minus some. The sample holds 120,000 or so clones, approximately 85% seen once. Specimen: blood, collected from a patient whose treatment included radiotherapy and nephrectomy. All receptors derive from a man aged 45-65 years with renal cell carcinoma.

The chain uses TRBV19 and TRBJ1-1, with D perhaps TRBD1 (5 bases). The CDR3 consists of 11 residues. Between the trimmed V and J ends, which lost 6 bases and 6 bases, there was a span of 8 bases. The germline V gene has CDR1 LNHDA and CDR2 SQIVND (reference sequence). In DNA, the CDR3 is TGTGCCAGTAGCCAGGGCCCTGAAGCTTTCTTT. Translation: CASSQGPEAFF.

V usage is TRBV11-2 and J usage is TRBJ1-2; no firm D call. CDR1 is SGHAT, CDR2 FQNNGV, per germline. Trimming took 5 bases from V and 2 from J, leaving 6 bases between them. The CDR3 sequence is 12 residues long. CDR3: CASSPINYGYTF. The DNA for the CDR3 is TGTGCCAGCAGCCCCATAAACTATGGCTACACCTTC.

This chain connects TRBV5-1 to TRBJ2-1, with 13 bases that match TRBD2. The CDR3 has 16 residues. Germline V CDR1 and CDR2: SGHRS, YFSETQ. V lost 4 bases to trimming and J lost 6 bases; unmatched junction nucleotides: 7. The CDR3 protein is CASSLLAGGPTNEQFF. In nucleotides, the CDR3 is TGCGCCAGCAGCCTACTAGCGGGGGGGCCTACCAATGAGCAGTTCTTC.

The V gene is TRBV19, the J gene TRBJ1-2, with D unclear. The CDR3 consists of 13 residues. V lost 6 bases and J lost 3, with 11 bases in between. Germline CDR1 is LNHDA and CDR2 is SQIVND (reference sequence). CDR3 region: CASSPAADYGYTF. The CDR3 nucleotides read TGTGCCAGTAGCCCTGCGGCAGACTATGGCTACACCTTC.

J is TRBJ2-7 and V is TRBV19; D is unclear. With 5 bases removed from V and 2 bases from J, the gap between germline ends came to 16 bases. CDR1 and CDR2 from the germline V gene are LNHDA and SQIVND (reference sequence). The CDR3 totals 15 residues. The CDR3 coding sequence is TGTGCCAGTAGTGCCTTCGGGCAGCCCCCCTACGAGCAGTACTTC. It is translated as CASSAFGQPPYEQYF. Full variable domain (remainder filled in from reference TRBV19 and TRBJ2-7): DGGITQSPKYLFRKEGQNVTLSCEQNLNHDAMYWYRQDPGQGLRLIYYSQIVNDFQKGDIAEGYSVSREKKESFPLTVTSAQKNPTAFYLCASSAFGQPPYEQYFGPGTRLTVT.

The chain joins TRBV6-6 to TRBJ2-2; D not resolved. CDR1 and CDR2 (germline): MNHNY, SVGAGI (reference sequence). Trimming cost V 0 bases and J 7 bases, with 9 bases left between them. The CDR3 runs 14 residues. Here the CDR3 DNA reads TGTGCCAGCAGTTACTCTTGGGATAACGGGGAGCTGTTTTTT. Protein: CASSYSWDNGELFF.

The chain employs TRBV5-1 and TRBJ1-4; a possible D gene is TRBD1 (6 bases). From germline, CDR1 is SGHRS and CDR2 YFSETQ. V was clipped by 3 bases and J by 2 bases, with 14 bases between them. The CDR3 contains 16 residues. The CDR3 reads CASSSAPTGTNEKLFF. The DNA for the CDR3 is TGCGCCAGCAGCTCAGCTCCTACAGGGACTAATGAAAAACTGTTTTTT.

The V call is TRBV27, the J call TRBJ2-3; tentatively, D is TRBD1 (6 bases). Germline V gene sequence: CDR1 MNHEY, CDR2 SMNVEV (reference sequence). The CDR3 consists of 12 residues. Between the trimmed V and J ends, which lost 0 bases and 11 bases, there was a span of 9 bases. The CDR3 reads CASSLSGRGQYF. CDR3 bases: TGTGCCAGCAGTTTATCGGGCAGGGGGCAGTATTTT.

The chain links TRBV18 to TRBJ1-4; 10 bases map to TRBD1. Trimming removed 1 base from V and 5 bases from J; junction bases left unmatched: 1. The CDR3 spans 15 residues. Germline V gene lookup returns CDR1 KGHSH and CDR2 LQKENI. As DNA, the CDR3 is TGTGCCAGCTCACCACGGGGACAGGGGAATGAAAAACTGTTTTTT. Its protein product is CASSPRGQGNEKLFF.

This chain uses TRBV2 with TRBJ1-5; tentatively, D is TRBD1 (5 bases). The CDR3 covers 14 residues. The germline V gene encodes CDR1 SNHLY and CDR2 FYNNEI. Trimming left V 5 bases short and J 7 bases short, with 15 bases between. CDR3 residues: CASSWGGKGQPQHF. The CDR3 DNA sequence: TGTGCCAGCAGTTGGGGGGGGAAAGGACAGCCCCAGCATTTT.

The V call is TRBV6-1, the J call TRBJ1-5; possible D gene TRBD1, 6 bases. Per the germline V gene, CDR1 is MNHNS and CDR2 is SASEGT. The CDR3 runs 14 residues. Trimming pared 5 bases from V and 4 bases from J, leaving 12 bases between. The DNA of the CDR3 is TGTGCCAGCAGTAAATCCGGGACAAATCAGCCCCAGCATTTT. This codes for CASSKSGTNQPQHF.

J is TRBJ2-5 and V is TRBV6-6; D is unclear. This CDR3 is built from 12 residues. Germline CDR1 and CDR2: MNHNY and SVGAGI (reference sequence). V dropped 6 bases and J dropped 2 bases, with 7 bases sitting between them. CDR3 nucleotide sequence: TGTGCCAGCAGACGGCAGCAAGAGACCCAGTACTTC. Its protein product is CASRRQQETQYF.

The J gene is TRBJ2-5, the V gene TRBV7-2, with D possibly TRBD2 on 7 matching bases. The CDR3 has 16 residues. V shed 5 bases and J shed 1 base, with 17 bases lying between them. Per the germline V gene, CDR1 is SGHTA and CDR2 is FQGNSA. This CDR3 is CASSQAGGLSQETQYF. In nucleotides, the CDR3 is TGTGCCAGCAGCCAAGCCGGGGGGCTCTCCCAAGAGACCCAGTACTTC.

This chain connects TRBV30 to TRBJ2-3; tentative D call: TRBD2 (5 bases). The CDR3 has 14 amino acids. V lost 0 bases, J lost 4 bases, and 11 bases lay in between. From germline, CDR1 is GTSNPN and CDR2 SVGIG (reference sequence). The CDR3: CAWSVRVPADTQYF. DNA for the CDR3: TGTGCCTGGAGTGTGCGGGTCCCCGCAGATACGCAGTATTTT.

The gene calls are TRBV6-1 and TRBJ2-2, with 8 bases identical to TRBD2. The CDR3 consists of 14 residues. Germline CDR1 reads MNHNS; CDR2 reads SASEGT. The V and J ends lost 8 bases and 6 bases, in that order; junction bases with no gene match: 8. CDR3 coding DNA: TGTGCCAGCTCCAGCGGGAGTTCCTCCGGGGAGCTGTTTTTT. This codes for CASSSGSSSGELFF.

The chain has TRBV5-5 and TRBJ1-6; D is unresolved. The CDR3 extends over 12 amino acids. Germline-derived CDR1 and CDR2 are SGHKS and YYEKEE (reference sequence). Deletions cut 3 bases from V and 15 bases from J, with 13 bases between. The CDR3 loop reads CASSSPASLLHF. The CDR3 DNA reads as TGTGCCAGCAGCTCCCCCGCGTCCCTCCTCCACTTT. Together with reference TRBV5-5 and TRBJ1-6, the CDR3 gives the full variable domain: DAGVTQSPTHLIKTRGQQVTLRCSPISGHKSVSWYQQVLGQGPQFIFQYYEKEERGRGNFPDRFSARQFPNYSSELNVNALLLGDSALYLCASSSPASLLHFGNGTRLTVT.

This clone was seen only a few times. Compared with germline, one end of the junction differs, possibly owing to a read error. The rearrangement links TRBV19 to TRBJ2-5; possibly TRBD1 for D (7 bases). The V gene's germline CDR1 is LNHDA and CDR2 SQIVND (reference sequence). This CDR3 region has 15 residues. CDR3 protein: CASKTHGGGKEIQYF. Here the CDR3 DNA reads TGTGCCAGTAAAACCCACGGAGGGGGCAAAGAGATCCAGTACTTC.

This clone was detected once. The V gene is TRBV19, the J gene TRBJ1-2; D uncertain. CDR3 size: 14 residues. Germline V gene data show CDR1 as LNHDA and CDR2 as SQIVND (reference sequence). V gave up 3 bases and J gave up 7 bases, with 15 bases separating them. The CDR3 loop is CASSIGAEAGGYTF. CDR3 sequence (DNA): TGTGCCAGTAGTATCGGCGCAGAGGCGGGTGGCTACACCTTC.

This clone has only a few counts. This chain connects TRBV5-5 to TRBJ2-3; no reliable D call. Germline CDR1 reads SGHKS; CDR2 reads YYEKEE (reference sequence). The CDR3 covers 13 residues. V was pared by 10 bases and J by 1 base, with 13 bases between. The CDR3 sequence: CASRGSGTDTQYF. The CDR3 DNA reads TGTGCCTCCCGTGGGTCGGGCACAGATACGCAGTATTTT.

The chain is built from TRBV6-1 and TRBJ1-1; 7 positions match TRBD1. The V gene end was trimmed by 4 bases and the J gene end by 7 bases; junction bases not matched to a gene: 3. The germline gives CDR1 MNHNS, CDR2 SASEGT. The CDR3 covers 12 residues. The chain's CDR3 is CASSGQGFEAFF. The CDR3, as DNA: TGTGCCAGCAGTGGACAGGGCTTTGAAGCTTTCTTT.